This TCR beta chain appears in the sequencing data of a study of T cell responses to AZD1222 COVID-19 vaccine (dated by TCRdb to the early 2020s). Background on the whole study: AZD1222 recipients whose second dose came at about 4 weeks and those whose second dose came at about 12 weeks were combined into one group, since spike-specific TCR depth and breadth did not differ between the two schedules. Trial participants were enrolled by age into 18-55, 56-69 and 70-plus year subgroups, with around 150, 28 and 57 TCR-sequenced participants respectively. TCR sequencing covered roughly 230 trial participants: about 210 given two doses of AZD1222 and 26 given two doses of MenACWY control vaccine.

Points the paper makes about the study in general: Because no samples from the day 14 peak response were available, repertoires could be characterized only after the peak T cell response. CD4 TCRs associated with the vaccine covered the entire spike protein, and the dominant responses were in regions 160-218 and 743-854. The 56-69-year group was small, and its depth increase did not reach significance, likely because of low power. After two AZD1222 doses, spike-specific TCR breadth and depth were significantly higher than at day 0 and than in MenACWY recipients. Reportedly, close to half of the unique spike-specific TCRs recognized epitopes lying outside the regions that are mutated in the B.1.351 and B.1.1.7 variants. Conclusions about previously exposed vaccinees are limited because only six or seven AZD1222 recipients were SARS-CoV-2 seropositive at baseline. Participants were mostly white British and included more females than males, and it was suggested by the authors that clonal diversity may have been underestimated.

On this clone itself: Its antigen target is currently unknown. Base qualities are missing; no much larger clone stands one base away.

The sample's time point label, in plain terms: baseline before first vaccination. Samples from vaccinated people were obtained from the UK trials COV001 and COV002, which included a single-blind randomized controlled phase 2/3 trial of AZD1222 (ChAdOx1 nCoV-19) in healthy adults. For TCRbeta chain sequencing, PBMC samples were collected from trial participants at day 0 and at day 28 after the second dose. The CDR3 regions of human TCRbeta chains were analyzed by immunosequencing. The paper's data handling went like this. Repertoire TCRs were checked for matches against a reference library of SARS-CoV-2-specific TCRs that had been generated using the MIRA antigen-specificity platform. Breadth was defined as the fraction of unique TCRs that were SARS-CoV-2-associated. Depth was defined as the fraction of total T cells that were SARS-CoV-2-associated. Each spike-specific TCR was assigned to its reactive spike region and to a CD4 or CD8 class using the MIRA data. Log10-transformed breadth and depth values were compared by one-way ANOVA with Sidak's multiple comparisons tests. TCRdb obtained this table from immuneACCESS and retained in-frame rearrangements with V and J assigned. These tables miss some clones; where compared with another copy, unresolved V genes account for less than half of the shortfall, and the remainder is unexplained. V and J calls plus clone size are reproduced from that table; the DNA served to infer D and trimming. The sample table holds about 120,000 clones, of which approximately 90% were seen once. The ten largest clones capture 4.5% of the sample.

This specimen was peripheral blood, taken on day 0 of AZD1222 vaccination. This TCR was recovered from an adult in good health.

The CDR3 corresponds to CASSWAANTEAFF. At the DNA level, the sequence is TGTGCCAGCAGCTGGGCCGCGAACACTGAAGCTTTCTTT. The sequence is built from TRBV3-1 (or the pseudogene TRBV3-2) and TRBJ1-1; the D segment cannot be called with confidence. From the germline V gene (reference sequence), CDR1 is LGHDT and CDR2 is YNNKEL. The V and J ends are trimmed by 5 bases and 1 base, leaving 8 bases between them. Its CDR3 holds 13 amino acids, cysteine through phenylalanine. Kept here is only the CDR3 DNA, which spans 39 bases and is read in frame from base 1.